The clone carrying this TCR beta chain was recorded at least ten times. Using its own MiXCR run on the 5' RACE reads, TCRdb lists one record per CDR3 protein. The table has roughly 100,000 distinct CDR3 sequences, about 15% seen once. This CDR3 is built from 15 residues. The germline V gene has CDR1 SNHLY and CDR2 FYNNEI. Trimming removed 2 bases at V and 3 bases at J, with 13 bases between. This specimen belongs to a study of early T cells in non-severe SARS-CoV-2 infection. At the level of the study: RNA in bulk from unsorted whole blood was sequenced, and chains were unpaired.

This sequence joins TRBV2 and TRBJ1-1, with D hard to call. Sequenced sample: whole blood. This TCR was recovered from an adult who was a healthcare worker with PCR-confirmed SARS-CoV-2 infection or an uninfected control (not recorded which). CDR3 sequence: CASSESKGWDTEAFF. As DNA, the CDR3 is TGTGCCAGCAGTGAATCTAAAGGCTGGGACACTGAAGCTTTCTTT.